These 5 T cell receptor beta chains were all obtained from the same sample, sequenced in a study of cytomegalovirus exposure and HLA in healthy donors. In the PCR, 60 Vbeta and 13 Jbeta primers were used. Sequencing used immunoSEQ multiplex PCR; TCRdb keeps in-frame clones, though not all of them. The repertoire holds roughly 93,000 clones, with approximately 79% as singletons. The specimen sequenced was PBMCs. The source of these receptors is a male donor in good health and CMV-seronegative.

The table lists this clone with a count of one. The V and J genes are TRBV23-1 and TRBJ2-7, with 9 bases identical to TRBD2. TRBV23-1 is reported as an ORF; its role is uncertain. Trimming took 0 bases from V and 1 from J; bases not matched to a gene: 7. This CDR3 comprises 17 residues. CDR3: CASSQSLVTSGSYEQYF. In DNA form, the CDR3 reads TGCGCCAGCAGTCAATCGTTGGTGACTAGCGGTTCCTACGAGCAGTACTTC.

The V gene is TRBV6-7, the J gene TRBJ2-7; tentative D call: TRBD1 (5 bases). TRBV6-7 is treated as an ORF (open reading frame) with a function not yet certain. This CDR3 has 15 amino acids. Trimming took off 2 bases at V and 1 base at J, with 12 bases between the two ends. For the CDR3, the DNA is TGTGCCAGCAGTTACGAGCAGGGAAGGTCCTACGAGCAGTACTTC. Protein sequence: CASSYEQGRSYEQYF.

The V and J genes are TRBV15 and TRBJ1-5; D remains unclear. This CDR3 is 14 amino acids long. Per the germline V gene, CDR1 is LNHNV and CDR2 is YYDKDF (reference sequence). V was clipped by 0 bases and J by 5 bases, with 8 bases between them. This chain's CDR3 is CATSRDPRDQPQHF. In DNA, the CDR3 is TGTGCCACCAGCAGAGATCCCCGAGATCAGCCCCAGCATTTT.

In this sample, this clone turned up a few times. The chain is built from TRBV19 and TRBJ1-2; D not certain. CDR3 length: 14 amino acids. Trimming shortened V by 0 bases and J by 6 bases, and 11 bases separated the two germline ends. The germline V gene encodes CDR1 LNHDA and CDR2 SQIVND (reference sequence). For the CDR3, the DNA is TGTGCCAGTAGTATAGAGAGAGTACTTAATGGCTACACCTTC. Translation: CASSIERVLNGYTF. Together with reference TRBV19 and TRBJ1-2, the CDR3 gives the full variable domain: DGGITQSPKYLFRKEGQNVTLSCEQNLNHDAMYWYRQDPGQGLRLIYYSQIVNDFQKGDIAEGYSVSREKKESFPLTVTSAQKNPTAFYLCASSIERVLNGYTFGSGTRLTVV.

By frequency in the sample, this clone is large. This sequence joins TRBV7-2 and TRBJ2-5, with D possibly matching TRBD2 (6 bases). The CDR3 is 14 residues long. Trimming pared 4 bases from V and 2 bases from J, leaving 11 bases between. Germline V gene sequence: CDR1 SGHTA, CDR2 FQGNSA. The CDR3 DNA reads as TGTGCCAGCAGCTGGCAGAGCGGGCAAGAGACCCAGTACTTC. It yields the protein CASSWQSGQETQYF. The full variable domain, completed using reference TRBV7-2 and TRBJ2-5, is GAGVSQSPSNKVTEKGKDVELRCDPISGHTALYWYRQSLGQGLEFLIYFQGNSAPDKSGLPSDRFSAERTGGSVSTLTIQRTQQEDSAVYLCASSWQSGQETQYFGPGTRLLVL.